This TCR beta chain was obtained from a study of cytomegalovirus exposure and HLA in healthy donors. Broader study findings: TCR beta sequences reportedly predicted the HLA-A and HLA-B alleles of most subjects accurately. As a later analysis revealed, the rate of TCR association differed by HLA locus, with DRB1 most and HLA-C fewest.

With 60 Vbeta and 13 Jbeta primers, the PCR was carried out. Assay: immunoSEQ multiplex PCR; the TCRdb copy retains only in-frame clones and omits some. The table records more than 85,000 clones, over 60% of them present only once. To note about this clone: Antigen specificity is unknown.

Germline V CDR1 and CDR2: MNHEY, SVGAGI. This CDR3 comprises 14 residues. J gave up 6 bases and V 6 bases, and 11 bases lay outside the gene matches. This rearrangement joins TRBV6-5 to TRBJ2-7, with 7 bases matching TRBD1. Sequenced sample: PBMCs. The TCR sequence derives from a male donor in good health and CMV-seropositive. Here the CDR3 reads CASRPGQVVSEQYF. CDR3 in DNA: TGTGCCAGCAGGCCTGGACAGGTGGTTTCCGAGCAGTACTTC.